A selection of T cell receptor beta chains follows, all from one sample in a study of blood T cells in healthy people across ages. TCRdb reprocessed the 5' RACE reads via MiXCR and lists one record per CDR3 protein. Of under 2 million distinct CDR3 sequences listed, roughly a third are singletons. Specimen: blood. All receptors come from a woman in her thirties in good health. Each CDR3 is given without its conserved first and last residue. The size field is filled for only some rows; it gives once, few, many or a size class.

J	size	length	V	CDR3
TRBJ1-5	-	13	TRBV6-5	ASSRGHNSNQPQH
TRBJ1-5	few	13	TRBV12-3/TRBV12-4	ASRRGQGEDQPQH
TRBJ1-2	-	14	TRBV7-2	ASSSPGRGPLYGYT
TRBJ2-1	few	14	TRBV12-3/TRBV12-4	ASSFGSGFKNNEQF
TRBJ2-1	-	13	TRBV13	ASSLVGHNYNEQF
TRBJ2-1	-	12	TRBV9	ASSGRDTHNEQF
TRBJ2-3	few	15	TRBV12-3/TRBV12-4	ASSPGLAGPSYHTQY
TRBJ2-3	many	10	TRBV29-1	SVEIGTDTQY
TRBJ2-3	once	14	TRBV29-1	SGDGTGGGSTDTQY
TRBJ2-3	few	14	TRBV6-1	ASSLQGLAGADTQY
TRBJ2-1	-	16	TRBV11-2	ASSPTPDRVTSYNEQF
TRBJ2-2	-	10	TRBV12-5	ASGPGLGELF
TRBJ2-1	-	12	TRBV29-1	SVSTGGSSNEQF
TRBJ2-1	-	14	TRBV5-1	ASSLAGAGLYNEQF
TRBJ1-2	-	11	TRBV5-6	ASTLAGRSGYT
TRBJ1-1	few	12	TRBV10-2	ASSDRATFTEAF
TRBJ2-7	few	12	TRBV30	AWTVGLPPYEQY
TRBJ2-5	many	13	TRBV28	ASSYIAGGAETQY
TRBJ2-7	many	11	TRBV29-1	SVDPGQGYEQY
TRBJ2-7	few	12	TRBV5-1	ASSDFNALSEQY
TRBJ2-3	few	13	TRBV9	VSSVAQGQADTQY
TRBJ2-7	few	12	TRBV6-4	ASSERHPGYEQY
TRBJ2-7	few	16	TRBV3-1	ASSRPGTGVVGSYEQY
TRBJ2-3	many	12	TRBV20-1	SVQDGGTQDTQY
TRBJ1-2	few	12	TRBV28	ASSLSPDNYGYT
TRBJ1-1	-	10	TRBV27	ASSYAQGEAF
TRBJ2-6	-	13	TRBV15	ATSRRASGANVQT
TRBJ1-2	few	11	TRBV27	ASSLFSGDGYT
TRBJ2-7	few	16	TRBV20-1	SAEGLGTAHKETYEQY
TRBJ2-7	-	11	TRBV6-1	ASGIRGAYEQY
TRBJ2-3	-	16	TRBV20-1	SARPTSGGHPPADTQY
TRBJ2-1	few	12	TRBV20-1	SAESGTSWHEQF
TRBJ2-7	few	13	TRBV7-9	ASSPQGPHSYEQY
TRBJ1-5	many	13	TRBV24-1	ATSDPGTGHQPQH
TRBJ2-7	-	15	TRBV7-9	ASSIGTSGRGSYEQY
TRBJ1-2	many	10	TRBV7-9	ASSLAADGYT
TRBJ2-4	-	15	TRBV6-6	ASSYRYDSRAKNIQY
TRBJ2-7	many	10	TRBV20-1	RGSKSSYEQY
TRBJ2-5	-	13	TRBV6-5	ASSNLDRGPETQY
TRBJ2-7	-	13	TRBV27	ASRQETDSSYEQY
TRBJ1-4	-	14	TRBV6-5	ASSYSFRGTNEKLF
TRBJ2-1	few	16	TRBV7-2	ASSAKKAPGSPYNEQF